This is a list of T cell receptor beta chains from one sample in a study of T cell responses to AZD1222 COVID-19 vaccine. TCRdb's copy holds only in-frame clones and misses some; the assay was immunoSEQ multiplex PCR. The profile shows approximately 150,000 clones, nearly 90% of them singletons. This specimen consisted of peripheral blood, obtained 28 days after the second dose of the MenACWY control vaccine. Receptors were obtained from an adult who received the MenACWY meningococcal vaccine as a control. CDR3s include the opening cysteine and the closing phenylalanine or tryptophan. The order of the fields is D gene, clone size, J gene, V gene, CDR3 protein, CDR3 DNA. The D gene is left open where the match is weak. Size is omitted from some rows. Given values are once, few, many or a class for expanded clones.

D: .; size: .; J: TRBJ1-1; V: TRBV6-2/TRBV6-3; CDR3: CASSYPGEAFF; DNA: TGTGCCAGCAGTTACCCGGGTGAGGCTTTCTTT
D: TRBD1; size: .; J: TRBJ1-1; V: TRBV7-2; CDR3: CASSQRQGSTEAFF; DNA: TGTGCCAGCAGCCAACGACAGGGGAGCACTGAAGCTTTCTTT
D: .; size: .; J: TRBJ2-1; V: TRBV4-1; CDR3: CASSQEATAAYNEQFF; DNA: TGCGCCAGCAGCCAAGAGGCAACAGCTGCCTACAATGAGCAGTTCTTC
D: TRBD2; size: .; J: TRBJ2-1; V: TRBV6-4; CDR3: CASSVRGRWDEQFF; DNA: TGTGCCAGCAGTGTACGCGGGAGGTGGGATGAGCAGTTCTTC
D: .; size: .; J: TRBJ2-2; V: TRBV6-5; CDR3: CASSSTTGELFF; DNA: TGTGCCAGCAGTTCGACCACCGGGGAGCTGTTTTTT
D: .; size: .; J: TRBJ1-1; V: TRBV12-3/TRBV12-4; CDR3: CASSPGAEAFF; DNA: TGTGCCAGCAGTCCCGGCGCTGAAGCTTTCTTT
D: .; size: .; J: TRBJ2-7; V: TRBV6-5; CDR3: CASSYLVAGVYEQYF; DNA: TGTGCCAGCAGTTACCTAGTTGCAGGGGTCTACGAGCAGTACTTC
D: TRBD1; size: .; J: TRBJ1-5; V: TRBV28; CDR3: CASRGTGDRQPQHF; DNA: TGTGCCAGCAGGGGTACAGGGGACCGTCAGCCCCAGCATTTT
D: .; size: few; J: TRBJ1-6; V: TRBV12-5; CDR3: CASGVSSYNSPLHF; DNA: TGTGCTAGTGGAGTGAGCTCCTATAATTCACCCCTCCACTTT
D: TRBD2; size: .; J: TRBJ2-5; V: TRBV3-1/TRBV3-2; CDR3: CASSKLAGAETQYF; DNA: TGTGCCAGCAGCAAACTAGCGGGAGCGGAGACCCAGTACTTC
D: .; size: .; J: TRBJ2-3; V: TRBV7-9; CDR3: CASSLIDTQYF; DNA: TGTGCCAGCAGCTTAATAGATACGCAGTATTTT
D: TRBD1; size: .; J: TRBJ2-3; V: TRBV7-2; CDR3: CASRPGQGGDTQYF; DNA: TGTGCCAGCAGACCGGGACAGGGGGGGGATACGCAGTATTTT
D: .; size: .; J: TRBJ1-6; V: TRBV9; CDR3: CASSAQQGLNSPLHF; DNA: TGTGCCAGCAGCGCTCAGCAGGGGCTAAATTCACCCCTCCACTTT
D: .; size: few; J: TRBJ1-1; V: TRBV29-1; CDR3: CSVGGTFDTEAFF; DNA: TGCAGCGTCGGTGGGACCTTCGACACTGAAGCTTTCTTT
D: TRBD1; size: .; J: TRBJ1-5; V: TRBV19; CDR3: CASGTGQGVGQPQHF; DNA: TGTGCCAGTGGTACTGGACAGGGGGTCGGTCAGCCCCAGCATTTT
D: TRBD1; size: .; J: TRBJ1-2; V: TRBV6-5; CDR3: CAGTRDRANYGYTF; DNA: TGTGCCGGCACACGGGACAGGGCGAACTATGGCTACACCTTC
D: .; size: .; J: TRBJ1-6; V: TRBV19; CDR3: CASRKGGSDSPLHF; DNA: TGTGCCAGTAGAAAGGGTGGGTCGGATTCACCCCTCCACTTT
D: .; size: .; J: TRBJ2-2; V: TRBV19; CDR3: CASSTGQTLTGELFF; DNA: TGTGCCAGTAGTACCGGACAGACCCTAACCGGGGAGCTGTTTTTT
D: .; size: .; J: TRBJ2-2; V: TRBV9; CDR3: CASSPRITGELFF; DNA: TGTGCCAGCAGCCCACGAATCACCGGGGAGCTGTTTTTT
D: .; size: .; J: TRBJ2-7; V: TRBV7-3; CDR3: CASSLTPQYEQYF; DNA: TGTGCCAGCAGCTTAACCCCCCAGTACGAGCAGTACTTC
D: .; size: .; J: TRBJ1-1; V: TRBV7-9; CDR3: CASTLGNTEAFF; DNA: TGTGCCAGCACCCTAGGGAACACTGAAGCTTTCTTT
D: .; size: few; J: TRBJ2-3; V: TRBV7-3; CDR3: CASSLVAAKVDTQYF; DNA: TGTGCCAGCAGCTTAGTAGCGGCTAAGGTAGATACGCAGTATTTT
D: .; size: .; J: TRBJ1-2; V: TRBV11-2; CDR3: CASSWQHYGYTF; DNA: TGTGCCAGCAGCTGGCAGCACTATGGCTACACCTTC
D: .; size: .; J: TRBJ2-2; V: TRBV18; CDR3: CASSPRPGNEDTGELFF; DNA: TGTGCCAGCTCACCACGTCCGGGGAACGAGGACACCGGGGAGCTGTTTTTT
D: .; size: .; J: TRBJ2-7; V: TRBV19; CDR3: CASSIRRGWGPRGSKQYEQYF; DNA: TGTGCCAGTAGTATTCGGAGAGGGTGGGGTCCCAGGGGATCCAAACAGTACGAGCAGTACTTC
D: .; size: .; J: TRBJ1-5; V: TRBV20-1; CDR3: CSASRPGTTDDQPQHF; DNA: TGCAGTGCTAGTCGGCCCGGGACAACTGACGATCAGCCCCAGCATTTT
D: .; size: few; J: TRBJ2-1; V: TRBV5-4; CDR3: CASRNRQVSYNEQFF; DNA: TGTGCCAGCAGGAATAGACAGGTCTCCTACAATGAGCAGTTCTTC
D: .; size: .; J: TRBJ1-5; V: TRBV6-6; CDR3: CASRTRDGIINQPQHF; DNA: TGTGCCAGCCGCACCCGGGACGGCATCATAAATCAGCCCCAGCATTTT
D: TRBD2; size: .; J: TRBJ2-3; V: TRBV9; CDR3: CASSPQRGSTDTQYF; DNA: TGTGCCAGCAGCCCCCAGCGGGGGAGCACAGATACGCAGTATTTT
D: .; size: .; J: TRBJ1-1; V: TRBV2; CDR3: CASIGGRTNTEAFF; DNA: TGTGCCAGCATAGGAGGTCGGACGAACACTGAAGCTTTCTTT
D: TRBD2; size: .; J: TRBJ2-3; V: TRBV20-1; CDR3: CSASLASGGSDTQYF; DNA: TGCAGTGCTAGTTTGGCTAGCGGGGGTTCAGATACGCAGTATTTT
D: .; size: .; J: TRBJ1-2; V: TRBV7-3; CDR3: CASSSLPGEVGYTF; DNA: TGTGCCAGCAGCTCCCTGCCAGGGGAGGTTGGCTACACCTTC
D: .; size: .; J: TRBJ2-5; V: TRBV3-1/TRBV3-2; CDR3: CASSLRGTETQYF; DNA: TGTGCCAGCAGCCTCAGGGGAACGGAGACCCAGTACTTC
D: .; size: .; J: TRBJ1-2; V: TRBV3-1/TRBV3-2; CDR3: CASSQEAVTNYGYTF; DNA: TGTGCCAGCAGCCAAGAAGCAGTCACGAACTATGGCTACACCTTC
D: TRBD2; size: .; J: TRBJ2-1; V: TRBV5-8; CDR3: CASSLRGGDYNEQFF; DNA: TGTGCCAGCAGCTTACGTGGGGGGGATTACAATGAGCAGTTCTTC
D: .; size: .; J: TRBJ2-1; V: TRBV4-3; CDR3: CASSQAGQRRYNEQFF; DNA: TGCGCCAGCAGCCAAGCTGGACAGAGAAGGTACAATGAGCAGTTCTTC
D: TRBD2; size: .; J: TRBJ2-6; V: TRBV6-2/TRBV6-3; CDR3: CASSFEMYSGGLSGANVLTF; DNA: TGTGCCAGCAGTTTTGAAATGTATAGCGGGGGACTCTCTGGGGCCAACGTCCTGACTTTC
D: .; size: .; J: TRBJ1-1; V: TRBV2; CDR3: CASSGVSGTEAFF; DNA: TGTGCCAGCAGTGGTGTAAGCGGCACTGAAGCTTTCTTT
D: .; size: .; J: TRBJ1-1; V: TRBV28; CDR3: CASSLAPVAFF; DNA: TGTGCCAGCAGTTTGGCGCCGGTAGCTTTCTTT
D: .; size: once; J: TRBJ2-7; V: TRBV6-2/TRBV6-3; CDR3: CASSYSDSNKYEQYF; DNA: TGTGCCAGCAGTTACTCGGATAGCAACAAATACGAGCAGTACTTC
D: .; size: .; J: TRBJ1-5; V: TRBV20-1; CDR3: CSASSKRNQPQHF; DNA: TGCAGTGCTAGTTCCAAGAGGAATCAGCCCCAGCATTTT
D: TRBD1; size: .; J: TRBJ1-4; V: TRBV5-1; CDR3: CASSFGGGREKLFF; DNA: TGCGCCAGCAGCTTTGGAGGGGGCCGCGAAAAACTGTTTTTT
D: TRBD2; size: .; J: TRBJ2-1; V: TRBV29-1; CDR3: CSARSGGNANEQFF; DNA: TGCAGCGCCCGTAGCGGGGGGAACGCCAATGAGCAGTTCTTC
D: TRBD1; size: .; J: TRBJ2-7; V: TRBV11-3; CDR3: CASSLGTGNTYEQYF; DNA: TGTGCCAGCAGCTTAGGGACAGGGAACACCTACGAGCAGTACTTC
D: .; size: .; J: TRBJ2-2; V: TRBV6-5; CDR3: CASSWGTGELFF; DNA: TGTGCCAGCAGTTGGGGTACCGGGGAGCTGTTTTTT
D: TRBD2; size: .; J: TRBJ2-1; V: TRBV19; CDR3: CASSMGLVFPGEQFF; DNA: TGTGCCAGTAGTATGGGACTAGTTTTTCCAGGTGAGCAGTTCTTC